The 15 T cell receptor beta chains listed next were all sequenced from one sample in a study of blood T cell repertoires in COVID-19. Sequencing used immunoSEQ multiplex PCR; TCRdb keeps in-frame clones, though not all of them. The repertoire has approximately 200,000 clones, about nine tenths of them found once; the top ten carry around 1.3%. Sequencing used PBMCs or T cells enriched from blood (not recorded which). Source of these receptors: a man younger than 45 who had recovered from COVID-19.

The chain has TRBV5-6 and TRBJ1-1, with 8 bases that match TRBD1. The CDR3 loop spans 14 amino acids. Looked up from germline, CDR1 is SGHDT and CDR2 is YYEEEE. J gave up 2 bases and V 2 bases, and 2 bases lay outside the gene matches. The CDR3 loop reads CASSFTGGNTEAFF. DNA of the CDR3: TGTGCCAGCAGCTTCACAGGGGGAAACACTGAAGCTTTCTTT.

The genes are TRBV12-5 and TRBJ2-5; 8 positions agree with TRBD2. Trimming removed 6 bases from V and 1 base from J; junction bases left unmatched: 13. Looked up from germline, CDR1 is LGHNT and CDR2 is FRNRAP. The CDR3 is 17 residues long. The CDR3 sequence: CASGTTLAGKPQETQYF. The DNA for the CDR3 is TGTGCTAGTGGCACAACTTTAGCGGGAAAGCCCCAAGAGACCCAGTACTTC.

DNA of the CDR3: TGTGCCAGCAGTGTCCAGAACACCGGGGAGCTGTTTTTT. It translates to CASSVQNTGELFF. V usage is TRBV2 and J usage is TRBJ2-2; D is ambiguous. Germline assignment: CDR1 SNHLY and CDR2 FYNNEI. This CDR3 is built from 13 residues. Trimming cost V 4 bases and J 1 base, with 4 bases left between them.

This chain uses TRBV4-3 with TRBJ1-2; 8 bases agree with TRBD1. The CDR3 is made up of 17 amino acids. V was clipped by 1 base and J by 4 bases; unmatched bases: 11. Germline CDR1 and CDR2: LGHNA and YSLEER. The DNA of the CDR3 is TGCGCCAGCAGCCAAGCATTATCCGGACAGGGCGTCTATGGCTACACCTTC. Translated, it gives CASSQALSGQGVYGYTF.

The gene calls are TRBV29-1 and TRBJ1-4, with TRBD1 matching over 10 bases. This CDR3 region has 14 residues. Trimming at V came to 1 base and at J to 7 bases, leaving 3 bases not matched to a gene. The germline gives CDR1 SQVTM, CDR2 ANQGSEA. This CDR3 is CSVEARDRGEKLFF. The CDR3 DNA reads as TGCAGCGTTGAAGCTCGGGACAGGGGTGAAAAACTGTTTTTT. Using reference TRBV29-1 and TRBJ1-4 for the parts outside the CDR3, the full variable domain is SAVISQKPSRDICQRGTSLTIQCQVDSQVTMMFWYRQQPGQSLTLIATANQGSEATYESGFVIDKFPISRPNLTFSTLTVSNMSPEDSSIYLCSVEARDRGEKLFFGSGTQLSVL.

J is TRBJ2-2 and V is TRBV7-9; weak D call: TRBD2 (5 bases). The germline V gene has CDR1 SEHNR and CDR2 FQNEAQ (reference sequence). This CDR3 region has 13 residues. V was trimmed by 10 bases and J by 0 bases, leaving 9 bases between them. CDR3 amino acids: CATGLSNTGELFF. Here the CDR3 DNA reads TGTGCCACCGGACTTTCGAACACCGGGGAGCTGTTTTTT.

CDR3 nucleotides: TGTGCCAGCACCCCGACAGGGGGCACGAACGAGCAGTACTTC. Amino acid sequence: CASTPTGGTNEQYF. This rearrangement joins TRBV6-2 or TRBV6-3 to TRBJ2-7, with 10 nucleotides matching TRBD1. The CDR3 covers 14 residues. V lost 7 bases and J lost 5; bases outside the gene matches: 8. Germline V gene sequence: CDR1 MNHEY, CDR2 SVGEGT.

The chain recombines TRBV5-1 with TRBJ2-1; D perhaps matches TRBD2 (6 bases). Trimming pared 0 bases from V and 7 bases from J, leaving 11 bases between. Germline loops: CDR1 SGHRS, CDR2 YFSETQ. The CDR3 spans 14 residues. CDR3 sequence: CASSLVRLENEQFF. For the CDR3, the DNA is TGCGCCAGCAGCTTGGTCCGACTAGAAAATGAGCAGTTCTTC. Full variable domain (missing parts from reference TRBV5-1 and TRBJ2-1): KAGVTQTPRYLIKTRGQQVTLSCSPISGHRSVSWYQQTPGQGLQFLFEYFSETQRNKGNFPGRFSGRQFSNSRSEMNVSTLELGDSALYLCASSLVRLENEQFFGPGTRLTVL.

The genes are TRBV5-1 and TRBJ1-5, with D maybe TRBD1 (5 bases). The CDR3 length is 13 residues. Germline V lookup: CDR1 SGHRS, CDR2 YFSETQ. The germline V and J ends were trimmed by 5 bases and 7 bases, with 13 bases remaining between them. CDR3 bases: TGCGCCAGCAGTTTCAGGGTCGGGCAGCCCCAGCATTTT. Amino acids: CASSFRVGQPQHF. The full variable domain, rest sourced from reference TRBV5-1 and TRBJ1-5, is KAGVTQTPRYLIKTRGQQVTLSCSPISGHRSVSWYQQTPGQGLQFLFEYFSETQRNKGNFPGRFSGRQFSNSRSEMNVSTLELGDSALYLCASSFRVGQPQHFGDGTRLSIL.

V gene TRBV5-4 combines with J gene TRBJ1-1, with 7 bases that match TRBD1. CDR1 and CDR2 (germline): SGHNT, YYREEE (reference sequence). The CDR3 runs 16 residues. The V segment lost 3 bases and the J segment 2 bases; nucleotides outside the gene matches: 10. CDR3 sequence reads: CASSSKYRQGNTEAFF. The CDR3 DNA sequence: TGTGCCAGCAGCTCGAAGTACCGACAGGGTAACACTGAAGCTTTCTTT.

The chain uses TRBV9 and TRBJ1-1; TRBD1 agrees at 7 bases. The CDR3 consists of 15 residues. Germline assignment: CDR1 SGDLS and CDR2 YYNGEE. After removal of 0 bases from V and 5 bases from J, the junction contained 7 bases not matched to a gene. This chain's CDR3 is CASSVATDRETEAFF. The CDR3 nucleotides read TGTGCCAGCAGCGTAGCCACAGACAGGGAGACTGAAGCTTTCTTT.

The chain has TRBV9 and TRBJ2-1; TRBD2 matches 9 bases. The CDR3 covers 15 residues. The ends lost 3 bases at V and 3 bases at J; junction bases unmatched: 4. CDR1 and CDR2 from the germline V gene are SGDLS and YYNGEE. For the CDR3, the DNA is TGTGCCAGCAGCGACGGCGGGGGGGACTACAATGAGCAGTTCTTC. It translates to CASSDGGGDYNEQFF.

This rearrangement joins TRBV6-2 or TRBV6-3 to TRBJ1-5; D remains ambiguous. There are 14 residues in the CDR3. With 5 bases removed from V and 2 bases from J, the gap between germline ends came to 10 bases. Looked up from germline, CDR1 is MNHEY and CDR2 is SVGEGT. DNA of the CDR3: TGTGCCAGCAGTACACCGAAAGGCAATCAGCCCCAGCATTTT. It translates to CASSTPKGNQPQHF.

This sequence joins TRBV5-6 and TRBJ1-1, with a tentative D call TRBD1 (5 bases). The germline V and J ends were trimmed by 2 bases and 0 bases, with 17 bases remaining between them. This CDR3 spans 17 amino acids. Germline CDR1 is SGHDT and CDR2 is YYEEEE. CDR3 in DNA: TGTGCCAGCAGCTTCCTTACAGGACTACTAATGAACACTGAAGCTTTCTTT. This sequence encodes CASSFLTGLLMNTEAFF.

In DNA form, the CDR3 reads TGTGCCAGCAGTGAGGGGGGAGGGTTTGGCAATCAGCCCCAGCATTTT. Translated, it gives CASSEGGGFGNQPQHF. The chain links TRBV2 to TRBJ1-5; a possible D gene is TRBD1 (5 bases). The CDR3 totals 16 residues. Trimming took 3 bases from V and 2 from J, leaving 14 bases between them. The germline gives CDR1 SNHLY, CDR2 FYNNEI.